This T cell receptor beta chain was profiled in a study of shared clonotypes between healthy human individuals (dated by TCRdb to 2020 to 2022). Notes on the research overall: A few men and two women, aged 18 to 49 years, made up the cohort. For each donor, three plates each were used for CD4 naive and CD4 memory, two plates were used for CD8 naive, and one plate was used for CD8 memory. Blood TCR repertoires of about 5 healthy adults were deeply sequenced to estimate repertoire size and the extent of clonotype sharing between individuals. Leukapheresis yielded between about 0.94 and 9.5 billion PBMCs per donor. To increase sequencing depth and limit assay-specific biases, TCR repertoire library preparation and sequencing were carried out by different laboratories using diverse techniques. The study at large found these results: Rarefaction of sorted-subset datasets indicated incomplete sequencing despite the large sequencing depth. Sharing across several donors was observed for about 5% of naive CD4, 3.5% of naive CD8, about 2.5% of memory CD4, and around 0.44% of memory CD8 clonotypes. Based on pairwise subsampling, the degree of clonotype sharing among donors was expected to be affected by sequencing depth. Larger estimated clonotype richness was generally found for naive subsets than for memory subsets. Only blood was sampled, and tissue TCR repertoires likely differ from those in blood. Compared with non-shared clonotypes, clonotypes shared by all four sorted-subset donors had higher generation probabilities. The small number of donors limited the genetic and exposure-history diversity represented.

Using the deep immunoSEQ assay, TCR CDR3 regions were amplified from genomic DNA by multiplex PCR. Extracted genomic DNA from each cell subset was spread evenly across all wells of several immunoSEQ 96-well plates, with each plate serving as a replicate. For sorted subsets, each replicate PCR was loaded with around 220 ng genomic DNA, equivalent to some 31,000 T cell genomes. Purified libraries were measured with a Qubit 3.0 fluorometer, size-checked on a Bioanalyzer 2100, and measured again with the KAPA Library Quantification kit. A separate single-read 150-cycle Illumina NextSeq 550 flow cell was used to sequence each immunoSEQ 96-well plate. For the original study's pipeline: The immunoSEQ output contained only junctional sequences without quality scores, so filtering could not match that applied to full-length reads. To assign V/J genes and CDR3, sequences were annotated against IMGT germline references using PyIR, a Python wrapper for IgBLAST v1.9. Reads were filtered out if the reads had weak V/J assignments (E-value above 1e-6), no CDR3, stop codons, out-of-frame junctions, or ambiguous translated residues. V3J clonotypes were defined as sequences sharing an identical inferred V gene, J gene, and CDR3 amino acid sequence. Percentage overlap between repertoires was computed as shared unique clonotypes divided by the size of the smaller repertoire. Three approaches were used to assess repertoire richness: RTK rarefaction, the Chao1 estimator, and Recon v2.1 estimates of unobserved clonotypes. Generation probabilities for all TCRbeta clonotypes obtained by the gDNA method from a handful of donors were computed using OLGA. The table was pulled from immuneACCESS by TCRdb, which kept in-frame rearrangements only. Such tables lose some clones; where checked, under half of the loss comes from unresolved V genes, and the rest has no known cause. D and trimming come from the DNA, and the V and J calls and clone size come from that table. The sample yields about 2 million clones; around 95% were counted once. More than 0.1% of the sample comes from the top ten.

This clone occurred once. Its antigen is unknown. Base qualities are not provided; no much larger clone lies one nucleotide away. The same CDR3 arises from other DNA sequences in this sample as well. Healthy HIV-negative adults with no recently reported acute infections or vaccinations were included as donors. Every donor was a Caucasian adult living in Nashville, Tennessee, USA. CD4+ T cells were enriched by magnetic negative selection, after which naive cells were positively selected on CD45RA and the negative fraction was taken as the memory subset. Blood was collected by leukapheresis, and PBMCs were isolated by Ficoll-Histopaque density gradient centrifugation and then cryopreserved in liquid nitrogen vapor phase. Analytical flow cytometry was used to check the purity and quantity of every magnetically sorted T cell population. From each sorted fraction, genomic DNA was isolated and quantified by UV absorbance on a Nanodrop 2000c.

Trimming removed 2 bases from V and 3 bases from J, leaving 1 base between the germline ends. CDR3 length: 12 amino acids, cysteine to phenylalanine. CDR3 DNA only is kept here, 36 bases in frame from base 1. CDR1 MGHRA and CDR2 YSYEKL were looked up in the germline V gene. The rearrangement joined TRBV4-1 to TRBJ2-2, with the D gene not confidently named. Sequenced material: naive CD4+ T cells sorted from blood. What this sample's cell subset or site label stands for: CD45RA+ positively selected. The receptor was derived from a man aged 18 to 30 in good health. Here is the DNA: TGCGCCAGCAGCCAATACACCGGGGAGCTGTTTTTT. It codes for CASSQYTGELFF.